Following are 25 T cell receptor beta chains from one sample sequenced in a study of lymphopenia after photon versus proton radiotherapy. The table came from immunoSEQ multiplex PCR; TCRdb's copy has only in-frame clones and leaves some out. Found here are 20,000 to 25,000 clones, about 85% of them singletons; the top ten hold 18%. The sample was peripheral blood, taken from a patient treated with photon-based radiotherapy. The receptors here all came from a man between 60 and 75 years old with pancreatic cancer.

The chain combines TRBV7-9 with TRBJ2-1, with 7 bases that match TRBD2. J gave up 7 bases and V 5 bases, and 11 bases lay outside the gene matches. Per the germline V gene, CDR1 is SEHNR and CDR2 is FQNEAQ (reference sequence). CDR3 length: 15 amino acids. As DNA, the CDR3 is TGTGCCAGCAGCCTGAGCCAGCGAGCGGGAAATGAGCAGTTCTTC. Its translation: CASSLSQRAGNEQFF. The full variable domain, rest sourced from reference TRBV7-9 and TRBJ2-1, is DTGVSQNPRHKITKRGQNVTFRCDPISEHNRLYWYRQTLGQGPEFLTYFQNEAQLEKSRLLSDRFSAERPKGSFSTLEIQRTEQGDSAMYLCASSLSQRAGNEQFFGPGTRLTVL.

The CDR3 sequence is CASSQRTSGGFNEQFF. The DNA for the CDR3 is TGTGCCAGCAGCCAACGGACTAGCGGGGGGTTCAATGAGCAGTTCTTC. The chain carries TRBV11-2 and TRBJ2-1; 14 bases map to TRBD2. The CDR3 runs to 16 residues. The V and J ends lost 5 bases and 6 bases, in that order; junction bases with no gene match: 6. Germline-derived CDR1 and CDR2 are SGHAT and FQNNGV. Filled out from reference TRBV11-2 and TRBJ2-1, the complete variable domain reads EAGVAQSPRYKIIEKRQSVAFWCNPISGHATLYWYQQILGQGPKLLIQFQNNGVVDDSQLPKDRFSAERLKGVDSTLKIQPAKLEDSAVYLCASSQRTSGGFNEQFFGPGTRLTVL.

In this sample, this clone turned up a few times. The gene calls are TRBV27 and TRBJ1-6; D remains ambiguous. From germline, CDR1 is MNHEY and CDR2 SMNVEV (reference sequence). The CDR3 totals 13 residues. V was shortened by 2 bases and J by 7 bases, with 6 bases between the two germline ends. CDR3 sequence reads: CASSLTFNSPLHF. The CDR3 DNA is TGTGCCAGCAGTTTAACTTTCAATTCACCCCTCCACTTT.

The chain is built from TRBV6-1 and TRBJ1-4, with unresolved D. Germline loops: CDR1 MNHNS, CDR2 SASEGT. V lost 6 bases, J lost 5 bases, and 16 bases lay in between. This CDR3 contains 15 residues. The CDR3 loop is CASSPKEETNEKLFF. The CDR3 nucleotides read TGTGCCAGCAGCCCTAAGGAGGAGACCAATGAAAAACTGTTTTTT.

V is TRBV2 and J is TRBJ1-5; D remains unclear. This CDR3 is built from 12 residues. V shed 2 bases and J shed 4 bases, with 3 bases lying between them. CDR1 SNHLY and CDR2 FYNNEI come from the germline V gene. The CDR3 DNA is TGTGCCAGCAGTGAACCTAATCAGCCCCAGCATTTT. This encodes CASSEPNQPQHF.

V gene TRBV19 combines with J gene TRBJ1-1, with D perhaps TRBD1 (5 bases). Trimming removed 8 bases from V and 2 bases from J, with 15 bases in between. This CDR3 has 14 amino acids. From germline, CDR1 is LNHDA and CDR2 SQIVND (reference sequence). CDR3 DNA sequence: TGTGCCAGTCACCATGGGGCTATAAACACTGAAGCTTTCTTT. This sequence encodes CASHHGAINTEAFF.

This chain connects TRBV10-3 to TRBJ1-1; D may be TRBD1 (6 bases). Germline lookup yields CDR1 ENHRY and CDR2 SYGVKD. V lost 10 bases and J 7 bases, leaving 16 bases between the germline ends. The CDR3 runs to 12 residues. The CDR3 DNA is TGTGCCACCTCAGAGAAAGGGGGTGAAGCTTTCTTT. Residues: CATSEKGGEAFF.

The rearrangement uses TRBV5-1 and TRBJ2-1; 11 bases agree with TRBD2. V shed 1 base, J shed 7 bases, and the junction held 7 bases outside the gene matches. CDR1 is SGHRS, CDR2 YFSETQ, per germline. The CDR3 has 16 residues. The CDR3 here is CASSLSTSGGRNEQFF. The CDR3 nucleotides are TGCGCCAGCAGCTTGTCCACTAGCGGGGGCCGGAATGAGCAGTTCTTC.

The CDR3 loop is CAWRFRDRGRDYNSPLHF. The CDR3, as DNA: TGTGCCTGGAGATTTAGGGACAGGGGGCGCGATTATAATTCACCCCTCCACTTT. The gene calls are TRBV30 and TRBJ1-6, with 12 nucleotides matching TRBD1. The CDR3 sequence is 18 residues long. V was clipped by 3 bases and J by 4 bases; unmatched bases: 10. CDR1 GTSNPN and CDR2 SVGIG come from the germline V gene (reference sequence).

V usage is TRBV18 and J usage is TRBJ2-5; the D is unclear. The germline gives CDR1 KGHSH, CDR2 LQKENI. The germline V and J ends were trimmed by 6 bases and 3 bases, with 11 bases remaining between them. There are 13 residues in the CDR3. CDR3 region: CASSQSEEETQYF. The CDR3 region has the DNA TGTGCCAGCTCCCAAAGCGAGGAAGAGACCCAGTACTTC.

This clone was observed once. J is TRBJ2-3 and V is TRBV7-9; D is perhaps TRBD1 or TRBD2 (5 bases each). CDR3 length: 16 amino acids. Germline V lookup: CDR1 SEHNR, CDR2 FQNEAQ (reference sequence). V shed 4 bases and J shed 2 bases, with 16 bases lying between them. The CDR3 bases are TGTGCCAGCAGCTCAAACCCCCGGGGCTCCACAGATACGCAGTATTTT. Its translation: CASSSNPRGSTDTQYF.

The chain joins TRBV5-4 to TRBJ1-5; TRBD1 is a possible D gene (5 bases). The CDR3 is 14 amino acids. Germline CDR1 and CDR2: SGHNT and YYREEE (reference sequence). Trimming cost V 1 base and J 2 bases, with 7 bases left between them. Written as DNA, the CDR3 is TGTGCCAGCAGCTTGCAAGGGGGCAATCAGCCCCAGCATTTT. Translation: CASSLQGGNQPQHF.

J is TRBJ1-1 and V is TRBV15; D possibly corresponds to TRBD1 (6 bases). Germline lookup yields CDR1 LNHNV and CDR2 YYDKDF (reference sequence). The CDR3 is 16 amino acids. V was clipped by 0 bases and J by 5 bases, with 16 bases between them. The CDR3: CATSREGRGGGTEAFF. CDR3 nucleotides: TGTGCCACCAGCAGAGAGGGACGAGGAGGGGGGACTGAAGCTTTCTTT.

The chain has TRBV11-3 and TRBJ1-1; D not resolved. The V end lost 0 bases, the J end lost 4 bases, and 6 bases lay between the germline ends. This CDR3 has 13 residues. The germline gives CDR1 SGHNT, CDR2 YENEEA. CDR3 coding DNA: TGTGCCAGCAGCTTAGATCCCCGCACTGAAGCTTTCTTT. Translating gives CASSLDPRTEAFF.

The chain combines TRBV7-2 with TRBJ2-7, with 13 bases identical to TRBD2. This CDR3 is built from 18 residues. Germline trimming cut 4 bases from V and 4 bases from J; bases unmatched to any gene: 13. Germline values: CDR1 SGHTA, CDR2 FQGNSA. For the CDR3, the DNA is TGTGCCAGCAGCTCCTCAACTAGCGGGGGGGCCAGTTGGTACGAGCAGTACTTC. Its protein product is CASSSSTSGGASWYEQYF.

The V and J genes are TRBV5-4 and TRBJ1-1; D perhaps matches TRBD1 (5 bases). This CDR3 comprises 15 residues. Per germline, CDR1 SGHNT and CDR2 YYREEE (reference sequence). The V end lost 0 bases, the J end lost 6 bases, and 15 bases lay between the germline ends. The CDR3, as DNA: TGTGCCAGCAGCTTGGGCTCGCAGGGCATAGCTGAAGCTTTCTTT. It encodes CASSLGSQGIAEAFF.

The chain combines TRBV6-1 with TRBJ1-2; D ambiguous. Germline V gives CDR1 MNHNS, CDR2 SASEGT. The CDR3 runs 13 residues. V lost 2 bases, J lost 2 bases, and 6 bases lay in between. The CDR3, as DNA: TGTGCCAGCAGTGAACGGGAAAACTATGGCTACACCTTC. It translates to CASSERENYGYTF.

This rearrangement joins TRBV27 to TRBJ1-4; D may be TRBD1 (6 bases). Germline CDR1 and CDR2: MNHEY and SMNVEV (reference sequence). V dropped 1 base and J dropped 4 bases, with 22 bases sitting between them. The CDR3 consists of 19 residues. The CDR3 is CASSLYGAAGAQNNEKLFF. CDR3 in DNA: TGTGCCAGCAGTTTATATGGGGCGGCGGGGGCACAAAATAATGAAAAACTGTTTTTT. Filled out from reference TRBV27 and TRBJ1-4, the complete variable domain reads EAQVTQNPRYLITVTGKKLTVTCSQNMNHEYMSWYRQDPGLGLRQIYYSMNVEVTDKGDVPEGYKVSRKEKRNFPLILESPSPNQTSLYFCASSLYGAAGAQNNEKLFFGSGTQLSVL.

The chain is built from TRBV21-1 and TRBJ1-6; the DNA was not compared with TRBD1, the D call given in the table. TRBV21-1 is shown as a pseudogene. The CDR3 runs to 20 residues. For the CDR3, the DNA is TGTGCCAGCAGATGTCAAGGGACAGGGGGCACGAGCTCCTATAATTCACCCCTCCACTTT. The encoded protein is CASRCQGTGGTSSYNSPLHF.

V gene TRBV5-5 combines with J gene TRBJ1-2; no definite D call. CDR1 is SGHKS and CDR2 is YYEKEE in the germline V gene (reference sequence). This CDR3 region has 16 residues. Trimming took 0 bases from V and 4 from J, leaving 16 bases between them. The CDR3 spells CASSLAPFPEAYGYTF. The CDR3 region has the DNA TGTGCCAGCAGCTTGGCCCCTTTCCCCGAGGCCTATGGCTACACCTTC.

This clone was observed a handful of times. The rearrangement uses TRBV6-1 and TRBJ1-6, with D uncertain. The CDR3 has 13 amino acids. V gave up 3 bases and J gave up 4 bases, with 4 bases separating them. CDR1 and CDR2 from the germline V gene are MNHNS and SASEGT. CDR3 residues: CASSDAYNSPLHF. In DNA, the CDR3 is TGTGCCAGCAGTGACGCTTATAATTCACCCCTCCACTTT.

This chain links TRBV7-8 with TRBJ2-1; 8 nucleotides align to TRBD1. The germline V gene has CDR1 SGHVS and CDR2 FQNEAQ. Trimming at V came to 5 bases and at J to 4 bases, leaving 13 bases not matched to a gene. This CDR3 comprises 17 residues. CDR3 DNA sequence: TGTGCCAGCAGCCCCCCTCTCCGGGACAGGATTTACAATGAGCAGTTCTTC. Translated, it gives CASSPPLRDRIYNEQFF.

The rearrangement links TRBV5-1 to TRBJ2-7, with 7 nucleotides matching TRBD1. Germline lookup yields CDR1 SGHRS and CDR2 YFSETQ. The CDR3 loop spans 13 amino acids. With V trimmed by 1 base and J by 6 bases, 4 bases remained unmatched. The CDR3 bases are TGCGCCAGCAGCTTGCCAGGACAGGCCGAGCAGTACTTC. Its protein is CASSLPGQAEQYF.

J is TRBJ2-2 and V is TRBV10-3; 8 bases agree with TRBD1. Per germline, CDR1 ENHRY and CDR2 SYGVKD. This CDR3 has 17 residues. Trimming at V came to 8 bases and at J to 1 base, leaving 12 bases not matched to a gene. DNA for the CDR3: TGTGCCATCTCCGGGACTGAGGACAGGGAGAACACCGGGGAGCTGTTTTTT. It is translated as CAISGTEDRENTGELFF.

The genes are TRBV6-6 and TRBJ2-7; D may be TRBD1 or TRBD2 (5 bases each). Trimming pared 5 bases from V and 1 base from J, leaving 12 bases between. The CDR3 extends over 14 amino acids. CDR1 and CDR2 (germline): MNHNY, SVGAGI (reference sequence). Here the CDR3 reads CASSPRDRSYEQYF. CDR3 DNA sequence: TGTGCCAGCAGTCCCCGGGACCGATCCTACGAGCAGTACTTC.